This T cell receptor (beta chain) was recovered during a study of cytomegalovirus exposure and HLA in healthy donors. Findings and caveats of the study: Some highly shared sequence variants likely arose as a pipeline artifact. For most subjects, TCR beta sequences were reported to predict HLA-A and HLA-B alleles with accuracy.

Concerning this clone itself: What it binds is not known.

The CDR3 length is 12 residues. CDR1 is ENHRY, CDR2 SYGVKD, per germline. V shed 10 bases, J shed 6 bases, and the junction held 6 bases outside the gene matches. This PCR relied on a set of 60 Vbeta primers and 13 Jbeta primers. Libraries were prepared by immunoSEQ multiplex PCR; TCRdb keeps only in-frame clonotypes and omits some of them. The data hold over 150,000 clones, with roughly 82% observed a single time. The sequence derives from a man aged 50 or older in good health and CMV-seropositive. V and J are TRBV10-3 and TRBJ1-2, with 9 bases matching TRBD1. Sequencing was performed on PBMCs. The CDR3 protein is CATRDRENGYTF. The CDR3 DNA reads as TGTGCCACCCGGGACAGGGAGAATGGCTACACCTTC.